This is a list of T cell receptor beta chains from one sample in a study of blood T cell repertoires in COVID-19. Data came from immunoSEQ multiplex PCR; TCRdb stores just in-frame clones and leaves some out. This sample has some 120,000 clones; 80% to 85% occur once, and the top ten carry 9.5% to 15%. The material sequenced was peripheral blood. The receptors originated from a woman aged 25-40 years who had recovered from COVID-19. Both conserved end residues are part of each CDR3. Each record gives: J gene, V gene, CDR3 length, clone size, D gene, CDR3 DNA, CDR3 protein. The D gene is left open where the match is weak. Size tells how often a clone was seen (once, few, many) or the class of an expanded clone, and some rows leave it out.

J: TRBJ2-1; V: TRBV29-1; length: 15; size: NA; D: NA; DNA: TGCAGCGTTGTGTACAGGGCTCTCATCTACAATGAGCAGTTCTTC; CDR3: CSVVYRALIYNEQFF
J: TRBJ2-5; V: TRBV6-5; length: 12; size: NA; D: NA; DNA: TGTGCCAGCCGACTGGTGGGAGAGACCCAGTACTTC; CDR3: CASRLVGETQYF
J: TRBJ1-2; V: TRBV19; length: 14; size: NA; D: TRBD1; DNA: TGTGCCAGTAAAGACAGGGGGCTGGGCTATGGCTACACCTTC; CDR3: CASKDRGLGYGYTF
J: TRBJ2-3; V: TRBV11-3; length: 13; size: NA; D: NA; DNA: TGTGCCAGCAGCCTGAGTTCCGGAGGTACGCAGTATTTT; CDR3: CASSLSSGGTQYF
J: TRBJ1-6; V: TRBV3-1/TRBV3-2; length: 16; size: NA; D: NA; DNA: TGTGCCAGCAGCCAAGCCCTGACGAGAGGTAATTCACCCCTCCACTTT; CDR3: CASSQALTRGNSPLHF
J: TRBJ2-5; V: TRBV27; length: 15; size: NA; D: NA; DNA: TGTGCCAGCAGTGGCCAACAGGGTCCCCAAGAGACCCAGTACTTC; CDR3: CASSGQQGPQETQYF
J: TRBJ2-1; V: TRBV30; length: 13; size: NA; D: NA; DNA: TGTGCCTGGAGTGTACGCAGGGCCAATGAGCAGTTCTTC; CDR3: CAWSVRRANEQFF
J: TRBJ1-2; V: TRBV3-1/TRBV3-2; length: 16; size: NA; D: TRBD1; DNA: TGTGCCAGCAGCGAGGCGGGTTGGACAGGGGACTATGGCTACACCTTC; CDR3: CASSEAGWTGDYGYTF
J: TRBJ2-2; V: TRBV7-2; length: 15; size: NA; D: NA; DNA: TGTGCCAGCAGCTTAGGTCAGGTGACCACCGGGGAGCTGTTTTTT; CDR3: CASSLGQVTTGELFF
J: TRBJ2-3; V: TRBV10-3; length: 14; size: NA; D: TRBD1; DNA: TGTGCCATCAGCCGGGACAGCCCACAAGATACGCAGTATTTT; CDR3: CAISRDSPQDTQYF
J: TRBJ2-1; V: TRBV12-3/TRBV12-4; length: 12; size: NA; D: NA; DNA: TGTGCCAGCAGTTTTTTAGAGAGTGAGCAGTTCTTC; CDR3: CASSFLESEQFF
J: TRBJ1-2; V: TRBV18; length: 13; size: NA; D: TRBD1; DNA: TGTGCCAGCTCACTAGACAGGGTCTATGGCTACACCTTC; CDR3: CASSLDRVYGYTF
J: TRBJ2-6; V: TRBV5-1; length: 18; size: NA; D: TRBD2; DNA: TGCGCCAGCAGCTTGTACGCTTCGGGGGGCTCTGGGGCCAACGTCCTGACTTTC; CDR3: CASSLYASGGSGANVLTF
J: TRBJ1-4; V: TRBV6-6; length: 14; size: NA; D: NA; DNA: TGTGCCAGCAGTTACTCTCGAGTGAATGAAAAACTGTTTTTT; CDR3: CASSYSRVNEKLFF
J: TRBJ2-2; V: TRBV9; length: 16; size: NA; D: TRBD1; DNA: TGTGCCAGCAGCGGCCGACAGGGTCCGACCACCGGGGAGCTGTTTTTT; CDR3: CASSGRQGPTTGELFF
J: TRBJ1-2; V: TRBV19; length: 16; size: NA; D: TRBD1; DNA: TGTGCCAGTAGTCCGCCAAGGGACAGAAGTAACTATGGCTACACCTTC; CDR3: CASSPPRDRSNYGYTF
J: TRBJ2-7; V: TRBV7-3; length: 13; size: NA; D: NA; DNA: TGTGCCAGCAATAGCCACGTCTTCTACGAGCAGTACTTC; CDR3: CASNSHVFYEQYF
J: TRBJ1-1; V: TRBV6-5; length: 15; size: NA; D: NA; DNA: TGTGCCAGCAGTTTTACCCGGGACACGAACACTGAAGCTTTCTTT; CDR3: CASSFTRDTNTEAFF
J: TRBJ2-3; V: TRBV27; length: 14; size: NA; D: NA; DNA: TGTGCCAGCAGTTGGTCAGGGTTGACAGATACGCAGTATTTT; CDR3: CASSWSGLTDTQYF
J: TRBJ2-7; V: TRBV5-1; length: 15; size: once; D: NA; DNA: TGCGCCAGCAGCTTGGAAGTCGGGAGAAATGACGAGCAGTACTTC; CDR3: CASSLEVGRNDEQYF
J: TRBJ2-2; V: TRBV19; length: 12; size: NA; D: NA; DNA: TGTGCCAGTATTGAGTACACCGGGGAGCTGTTTTTT; CDR3: CASIEYTGELFF
J: TRBJ1-1; V: TRBV3-1/TRBV3-2; length: 14; size: NA; D: NA; DNA: TGTGCCAGCAGCCTATCGGGATCGAACACTGAAGCTTTCTTT; CDR3: CASSLSGSNTEAFF
J: TRBJ1-6; V: TRBV4-1; length: 15; size: NA; D: NA; DNA: TGCGCCAGCAGCCAGGTCGGGTGGAATAATTCACCCCTCCACTTT; CDR3: CASSQVGWNNSPLHF
J: TRBJ2-5; V: TRBV18; length: 15; size: NA; D: TRBD1; DNA: TGTGCCAGCTCACCGTGGACAGGGGGGATGGAGACCCAGTACTTC; CDR3: CASSPWTGGMETQYF
J: TRBJ2-1; V: TRBV19; length: 16; size: NA; D: TRBD2; DNA: TGTGCCAGTAGTATGAGGGACTACCTCTCCTACAATGAGCAGTTCTTC; CDR3: CASSMRDYLSYNEQFF
J: TRBJ2-3; V: TRBV29-1; length: 12; size: NA; D: NA; DNA: TGCAGCGGGGGACTCCCCACAGATACGCAGTATTTT; CDR3: CSGGLPTDTQYF
J: TRBJ2-1; V: TRBV7-2; length: 16; size: NA; D: TRBD2; DNA: TGTGCCAGCAGCTTAGATAGTGGCGGGAGGAGCAATGAGCAGTTCTTC; CDR3: CASSLDSGGRSNEQFF
J: TRBJ1-1; V: TRBV29-1; length: 12; size: NA; D: NA; DNA: TGCAGCGTCACAGTTGCGAACACTGAAGCTTTCTTT; CDR3: CSVTVANTEAFF
J: TRBJ2-1; V: TRBV5-1; length: 15; size: NA; D: NA; DNA: TGCGCCAGCAGCTTGGGCGAGGGAGCCTACAATGAGCAGTTCTTC; CDR3: CASSLGEGAYNEQFF
J: TRBJ2-7; V: TRBV14; length: 15; size: NA; D: TRBD1; DNA: TGTGCCAGCAGCCAAGGATCGGGACAGGGTTACGAGCAGTACTTC; CDR3: CASSQGSGQGYEQYF
J: TRBJ1-1; V: TRBV29-1; length: 15; size: NA; D: NA; DNA: TGCAGCGTTGAAGATCTCAGAGAGGAGGACACTGAAGCTTTCTTT; CDR3: CSVEDLREEDTEAFF
J: TRBJ1-2; V: TRBV9; length: 16; size: few; D: NA; DNA: TGTGCCAGCAAAGGACAGACGACGAAAAGGCTGGGCGGCTACACCTTC; CDR3: CASKGQTTKRLGGYTF
J: TRBJ2-6; V: TRBV19; length: 16; size: NA; D: NA; DNA: TGTGCCAGTACGAGGGTTCCCTTCTCTGGGGCCAACGTCCTGACTTTC; CDR3: CASTRVPFSGANVLTF
J: TRBJ2-7; V: TRBV29-1; length: 13; size: NA; D: TRBD1; DNA: TGCAGCGTGAGACAGGGGAGCTCCTACGAGCAGTACTTC; CDR3: CSVRQGSSYEQYF
J: TRBJ1-1; V: TRBV2; length: 13; size: NA; D: TRBD1; DNA: TGTGCCAGCCGGGACAGGATGAACACTGAAGCTTTCTTT; CDR3: CASRDRMNTEAFF
J: TRBJ2-2; V: TRBV19; length: 16; size: once; D: NA; DNA: TGTGCCAGTAGTATCTTCGGACAGATGAACACCGGGGAGCTGTTTTTT; CDR3: CASSIFGQMNTGELFF
J: TRBJ1-2; V: TRBV7-8; length: 15; size: once; D: NA; DNA: TGTGCCAGCAGCCAAGCGGAAGGGGCGCCTTATGGCTACACCTTC; CDR3: CASSQAEGAPYGYTF
J: TRBJ2-1; V: TRBV28; length: 13; size: NA; D: TRBD2; DNA: TGTGCCAGCACCTTTAGCGGGGCACCTGAGCAGTTCTTC; CDR3: CASTFSGAPEQFF
J: TRBJ1-1; V: TRBV4-2; length: 14; size: few; D: NA; DNA: TGTGCCAGCAGCCAAGGGGCATCCAACACTGAAGCTTTCTTT; CDR3: CASSQGASNTEAFF
J: TRBJ2-1; V: TRBV2; length: 20; size: once; D: TRBD2; DNA: TGTGCCAGCAGTGAAGGACCGACTAGCGGGAGGTCAAGCGCCTACAATGAGCAGTTCTTC; CDR3: CASSEGPTSGRSSAYNEQFF
J: TRBJ1-1; V: TRBV3-1/TRBV3-2; length: 14; size: NA; D: TRBD1; DNA: TGTGCCAGCAGCCGGACAGGGGTCGGTGGTGAAGCTTTCTTT; CDR3: CASSRTGVGGEAFF